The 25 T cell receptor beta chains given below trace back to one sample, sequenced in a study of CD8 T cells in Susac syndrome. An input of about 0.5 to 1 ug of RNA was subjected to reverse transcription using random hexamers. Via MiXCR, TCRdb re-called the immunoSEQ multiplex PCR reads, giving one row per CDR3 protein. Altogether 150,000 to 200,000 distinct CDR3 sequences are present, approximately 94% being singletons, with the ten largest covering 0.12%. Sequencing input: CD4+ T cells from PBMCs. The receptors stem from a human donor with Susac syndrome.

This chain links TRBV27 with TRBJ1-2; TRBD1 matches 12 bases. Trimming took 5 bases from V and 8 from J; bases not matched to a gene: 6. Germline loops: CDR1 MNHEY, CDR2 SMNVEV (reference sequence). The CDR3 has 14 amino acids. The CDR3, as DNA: TGTGCCAGCAGTGCTTCCGGGACAGGGGGCGGCTACACCTTC. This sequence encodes CASSASGTGGGYTF.

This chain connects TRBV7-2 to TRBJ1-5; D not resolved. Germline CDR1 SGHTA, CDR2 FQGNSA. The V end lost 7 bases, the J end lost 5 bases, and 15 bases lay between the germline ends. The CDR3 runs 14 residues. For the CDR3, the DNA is TGTGCCAGCACCCTCAATCGGGTCGATCAGCCCCAGCATTTT. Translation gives CASTLNRVDQPQHF.

The CDR3 sequence: CASSQIEGGEQFF. The CDR3 coding sequence is TGTGCCAGCAGCCAAATTGAGGGGGGTGAGCAGTTCTTC. The chain links TRBV3-1 to TRBJ2-1; D may correspond to TRBD1 or TRBD2 (6 bases each). Germline CDR1 is LGHDT and CDR2 is YNNKEL (reference sequence). V was pared by 2 bases and J by 9 bases, with 11 bases between. The length of the CDR3 is 13 residues.

The CDR3 is CSASNLAGGGREQFF. The CDR3, as DNA: TGCAGTGCTAGTAATCTAGCGGGGGGGGGCCGGGAGCAGTTCTTC. The chain links TRBV20-1 to TRBJ2-1; TRBD2 matches at 12 bases. With 3 bases clipped from V and 10 bases from J, the junction kept 10 bases outside the gene matches. Germline V CDR1 and CDR2: DFQATT, SNEGSKA (reference sequence). This CDR3 is built from 15 residues.

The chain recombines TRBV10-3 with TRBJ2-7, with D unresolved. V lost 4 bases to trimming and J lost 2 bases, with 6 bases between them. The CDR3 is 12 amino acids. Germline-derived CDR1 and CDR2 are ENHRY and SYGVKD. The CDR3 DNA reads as TGTGCCATCAGTGTGGTCACCTACGAGCAGTACTTC. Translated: CAISVVTYEQYF.

The CDR3 nucleotides read TGCGCCAGCAGCTTGGATGGCTCGAGCTCCTACAATGAGCAGTTCTTC. Translating it yields CASSLDGSSSYNEQFF. V is TRBV5-1 and J is TRBJ2-1; D uncertain. Germline CDR1 SGHRS, CDR2 YFSETQ. The CDR3 length is 16 residues. V was clipped by 0 bases and J by 0 bases, with 10 bases between them.

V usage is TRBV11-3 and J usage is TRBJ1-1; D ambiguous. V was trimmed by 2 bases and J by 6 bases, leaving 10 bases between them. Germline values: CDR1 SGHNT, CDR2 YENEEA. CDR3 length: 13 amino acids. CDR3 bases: TGTGCCAGCAGCTTACAAAGCTCCTCTGAAGCTTTCTTT. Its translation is CASSLQSSSEAFF. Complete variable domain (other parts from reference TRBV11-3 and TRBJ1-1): EAGVVQSPRYKIIEKKQPVAFWCNPISGHNTLYWYLQNLGQGPELLIRYENEEAVDDSQLPKDRFSAERLKGVDSTLKIQPAELGDSAVYLCASSLQSSSEAFFGQGTRLTVV.

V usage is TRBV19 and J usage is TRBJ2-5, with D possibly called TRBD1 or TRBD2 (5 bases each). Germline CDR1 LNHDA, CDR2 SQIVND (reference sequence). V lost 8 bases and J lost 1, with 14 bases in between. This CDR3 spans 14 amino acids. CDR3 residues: CASAPRGGQETQYF. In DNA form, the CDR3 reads TGTGCCAGTGCCCCCCGTGGGGGCCAAGAGACCCAGTACTTC.

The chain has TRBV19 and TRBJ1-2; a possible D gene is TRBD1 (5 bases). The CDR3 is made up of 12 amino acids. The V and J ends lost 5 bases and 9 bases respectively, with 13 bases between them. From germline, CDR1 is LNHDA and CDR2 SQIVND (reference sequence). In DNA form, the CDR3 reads TGTGCCAGTAGTCCCGGAGACAGAAGCTACACCTTC. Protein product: CASSPGDRSYTF.

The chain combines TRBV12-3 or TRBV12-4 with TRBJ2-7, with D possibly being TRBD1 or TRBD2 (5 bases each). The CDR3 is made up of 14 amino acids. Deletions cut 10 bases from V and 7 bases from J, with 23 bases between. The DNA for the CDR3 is TGTGCCACCAAACAGGATTACAATGAGGGTGAGCAGTACTTC. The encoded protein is CATKQDYNEGEQYF.

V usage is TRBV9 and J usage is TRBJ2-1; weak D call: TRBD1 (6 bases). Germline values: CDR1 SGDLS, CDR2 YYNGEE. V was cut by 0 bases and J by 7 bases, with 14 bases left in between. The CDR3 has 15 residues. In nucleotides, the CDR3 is TGTGCCAGCAGCGTAGCCGGGACAACAACAAATGAGCAGTTCTTC. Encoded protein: CASSVAGTTTNEQFF.

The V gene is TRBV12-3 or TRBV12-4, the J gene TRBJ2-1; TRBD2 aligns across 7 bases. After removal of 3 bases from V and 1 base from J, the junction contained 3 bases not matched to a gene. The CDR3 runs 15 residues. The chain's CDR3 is CASSFLGGSYNEQFF. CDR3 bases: TGTGCCAGCAGTTTTCTCGGGGGGTCCTACAATGAGCAGTTCTTC.

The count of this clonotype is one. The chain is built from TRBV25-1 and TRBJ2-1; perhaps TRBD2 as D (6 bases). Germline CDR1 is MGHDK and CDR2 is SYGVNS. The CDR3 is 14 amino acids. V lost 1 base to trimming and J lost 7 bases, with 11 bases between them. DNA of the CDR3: TGTGCCAGCAGTGAATTTACAGGAGGGAATGAGCAGTTCTTC. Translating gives CASSEFTGGNEQFF.

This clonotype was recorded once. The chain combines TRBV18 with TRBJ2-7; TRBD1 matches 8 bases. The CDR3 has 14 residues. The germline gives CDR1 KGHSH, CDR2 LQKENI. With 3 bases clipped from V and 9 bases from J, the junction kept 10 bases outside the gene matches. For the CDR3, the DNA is TGTGCCAGCTCACCGCTGGACAGGGCCAGGGGGCAGTACTTC. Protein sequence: CASSPLDRARGQYF.

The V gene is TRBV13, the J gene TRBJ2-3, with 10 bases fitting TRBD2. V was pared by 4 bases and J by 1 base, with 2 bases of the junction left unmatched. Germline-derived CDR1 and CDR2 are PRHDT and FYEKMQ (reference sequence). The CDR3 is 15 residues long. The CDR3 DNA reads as TGTGCCAGCAGCTGGGGGACTAGCGGCACAGATACGCAGTATTTT. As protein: CASSWGTSGTDTQYF.

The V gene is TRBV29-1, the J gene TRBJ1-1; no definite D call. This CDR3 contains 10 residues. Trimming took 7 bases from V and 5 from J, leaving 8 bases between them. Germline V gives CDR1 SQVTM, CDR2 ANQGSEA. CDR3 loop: CSGGRTEAFF. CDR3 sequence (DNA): TGCAGCGGCGGTAGGACTGAAGCTTTCTTT. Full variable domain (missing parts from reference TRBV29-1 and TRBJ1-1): SAVISQKPSRDICQRGTSLTIQCQVDSQVTMMFWYRQQPGQSLTLIATANQGSEATYESGFVIDKFPISRPNLTFSTLTVSNMSPEDSSIYLCSGGRTEAFFGQGTRLTVV.

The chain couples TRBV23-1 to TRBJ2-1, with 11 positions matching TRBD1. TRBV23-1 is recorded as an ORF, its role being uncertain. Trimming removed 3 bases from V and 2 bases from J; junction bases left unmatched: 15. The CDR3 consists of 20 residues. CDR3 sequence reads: CASSHAIGQGAVGAYNEQFF. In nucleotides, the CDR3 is TGCGCCAGCAGTCACGCTATTGGACAGGGGGCGGTTGGGGCCTACAATGAGCAGTTCTTC.

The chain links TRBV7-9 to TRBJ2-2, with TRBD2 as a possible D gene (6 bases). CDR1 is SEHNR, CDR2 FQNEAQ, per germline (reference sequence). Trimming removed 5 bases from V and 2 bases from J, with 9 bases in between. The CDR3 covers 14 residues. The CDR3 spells CASSAGLNTGELFF. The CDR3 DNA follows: TGTGCCAGCAGCGCGGGGCTTAACACCGGGGAGCTGTTTTTT.

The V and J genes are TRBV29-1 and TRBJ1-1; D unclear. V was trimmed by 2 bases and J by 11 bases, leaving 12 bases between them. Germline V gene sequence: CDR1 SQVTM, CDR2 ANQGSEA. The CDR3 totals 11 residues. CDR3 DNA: TGCAGCGTTGAAAACTCCCTGAAGGCTTTCTTT. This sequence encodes CSVENSLKAFF. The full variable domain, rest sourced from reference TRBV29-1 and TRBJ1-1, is SAVISQKPSRDICQRGTSLTIQCQVDSQVTMMFWYRQQPGQSLTLIATANQGSEATYESGFVIDKFPISRPNLTFSTLTVSNMSPEDSSIYLCSVENSLKAFFGQGTRLTVV.

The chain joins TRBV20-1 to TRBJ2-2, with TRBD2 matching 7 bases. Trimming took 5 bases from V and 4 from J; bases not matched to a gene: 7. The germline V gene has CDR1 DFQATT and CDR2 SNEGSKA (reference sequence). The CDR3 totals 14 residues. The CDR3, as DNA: TGCAGTGCTCTACGCGGGGGAATCACCGGGGAGCTGTTTTTT. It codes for CSALRGGITGELFF.

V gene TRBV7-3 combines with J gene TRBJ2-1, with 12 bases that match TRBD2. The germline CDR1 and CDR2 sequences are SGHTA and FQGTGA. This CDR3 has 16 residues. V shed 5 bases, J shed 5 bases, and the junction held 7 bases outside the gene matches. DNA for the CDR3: TGTGCCAGCAGCCCCCGGACTAGCGGGACCAACAATGAGCAGTTCTTC. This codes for CASSPRTSGTNNEQFF. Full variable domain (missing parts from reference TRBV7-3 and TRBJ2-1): GAGVSQTPSNKVTEKGKYVELRCDPISGHTALYWYRQSLGQGPEFLIYFQGTGAADDSGLPNDRFFAVRPEGSVSTLKIQRTERGDSAVYLCASSPRTSGTNNEQFFGPGTRLTVL.

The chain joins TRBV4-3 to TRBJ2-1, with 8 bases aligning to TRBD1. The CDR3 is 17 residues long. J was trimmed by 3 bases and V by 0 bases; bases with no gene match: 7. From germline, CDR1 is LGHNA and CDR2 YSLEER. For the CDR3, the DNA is TGCGCCAGCAGCCAAGATTGGGGACAGGACCTCTACAATGAGCAGTTCTTC. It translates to CASSQDWGQDLYNEQFF.

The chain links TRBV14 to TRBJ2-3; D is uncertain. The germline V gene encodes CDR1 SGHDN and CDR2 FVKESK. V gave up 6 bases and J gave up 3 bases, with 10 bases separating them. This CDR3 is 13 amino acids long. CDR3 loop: CASSPLGTDTQYF. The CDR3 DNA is TGTGCCAGCAGTCCCCTAGGGACAGATACGCAGTATTTT.

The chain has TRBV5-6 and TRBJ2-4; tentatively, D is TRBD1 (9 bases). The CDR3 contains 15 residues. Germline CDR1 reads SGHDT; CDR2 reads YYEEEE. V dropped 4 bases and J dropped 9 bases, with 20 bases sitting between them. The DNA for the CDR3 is TGTGCCAGCAGCCGGGGGGGACAGGGAAACGCCATTCAGTACTTC. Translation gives CASSRGGQGNAIQYF.

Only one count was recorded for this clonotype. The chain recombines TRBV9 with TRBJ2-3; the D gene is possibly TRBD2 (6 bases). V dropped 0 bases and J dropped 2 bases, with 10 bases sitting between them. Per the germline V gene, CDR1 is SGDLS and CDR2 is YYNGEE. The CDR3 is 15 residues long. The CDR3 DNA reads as TGTGCCAGCAGCGTAGCGGCGGGGACCACAGATACGCAGTATTTT. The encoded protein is CASSVAAGTTDTQYF.